Below, 14 T cell receptor beta chains from the same sample are listed, as sequenced in a study of blood T cell repertoires in COVID-19. Measured with immunoSEQ multiplex PCR; TCRdb has only the in-frame clones, and not every one. The sample contains about 250,000 clones, approximately 85% of which appear only once. The sample consisted of PBMCs or T cells enriched from blood (not recorded which). These receptors all stem from a woman aged 45-65 years with acute COVID-19.

The sample holds a few counts of this clone. The J gene is TRBJ1-2, the V gene TRBV28; 10 bases are shared with TRBD1. The CDR3 has 16 residues. After removal of 5 bases from V and 8 bases from J, the junction contained 14 bases not matched to a gene. The germline gives CDR1 MDHEN, CDR2 SYDVKM. This chain's CDR3 is CASSPWTGGAALGYTF. The DNA of the CDR3 is TGTGCCAGCAGTCCGTGGACAGGGGGGGCGGCTTTGGGCTACACCTTC.

This chain joins TRBV3-1 (or the pseudogene TRBV3-2) and TRBJ2-1, with TRBD2 matching over 7 bases. CDR1 LGHDT and CDR2 YNNKEL come from the germline V gene (reference sequence). The CDR3 spans 14 residues. V trimming: 0 bases; J trimming: 6 bases; junction bases outside the gene matches: 2. The CDR3 region has the DNA TGTGCCAGCAGCCAAGATAGGACTAGCAATGAGCAGTTCTTC. Translating it yields CASSQDRTSNEQFF.

This chain joins TRBV3-1 (or the pseudogene TRBV3-2) and TRBJ1-4; D unresolved. V was pared by 4 bases and J by 7 bases, with 10 bases between. Germline V gives CDR1 LGHDT, CDR2 YNNKEL (reference sequence). This CDR3 contains 13 residues. The CDR3, as DNA: TGTGCCAGCAGCCGTGTGGTCAGTGAAAAACTGTTTTTT. Translation gives CASSRVVSEKLFF.

Worth noting for this clone: Other DNA sequences in the sample encode the same CDR3. The chain has TRBV7-9 and TRBJ1-2; 9 positions match TRBD1. Per germline, CDR1 SEHNR and CDR2 FQNEAQ (reference sequence). The CDR3 loop spans 14 amino acids. With 5 bases clipped from V and 2 bases from J, the junction kept 3 bases outside the gene matches. The CDR3 DNA follows: TGTGCCAGCAGCCCAGGACAGGGGAACTATGGCTACACCTTC. Its protein product is CASSPGQGNYGYTF. Using reference TRBV7-9 and TRBJ1-2 for the parts outside the CDR3, the full variable domain is DTGVSQNPRHKITKRGQNVTFRCDPISEHNRLYWYRQTLGQGPEFLTYFQNEAQLEKSRLLSDRFSAERPKGSFSTLEIQRTEQGDSAMYLCASSPGQGNYGYTFGSGTRLTVV.

On this clone: This CDR3 is also generated by other DNA sequences in the sample. The chain combines TRBV30 with TRBJ1-5; D is perhaps TRBD1 (6 bases). Germline V CDR1 and CDR2: GTSNPN, SVGIG (reference sequence). V gave up 0 bases and J gave up 6 bases, with 6 bases separating them. This CDR3 comprises 12 residues. This chain's CDR3 is CAWSVGGQPQHF. In DNA form, the CDR3 reads TGTGCCTGGAGTGTAGGGGGTCAGCCCCAGCATTTT. Combining the CDR3 with reference TRBV30 and TRBJ1-5 gives the whole variable domain SQTIHQWPATLVQPVGSPLSLECTVEGTSNPNLYWYRQAAGRGLQLLFYSVGIGQISSEVPQNLSASRPQDRQFILSSKKLLLSDSGFYLCAWSVGGQPQHFGDGTRLSIL.

J is TRBJ1-4 and V is TRBV19, with TRBD1 matching 7 bases. The length of the CDR3 is 13 residues. Trimming cost V 7 bases and J 5 bases; bases outside gene matches: 4. The germline V gene encodes CDR1 LNHDA and CDR2 SQIVND (reference sequence). CDR3 region: CASTDRVNEKLFF. In DNA, the CDR3 is TGTGCCAGTACCGACAGGGTGAATGAAAAACTGTTTTTT.

Comment on this clone: Possible read error: a much larger clone is one base away. The identical CDR3 is also encoded by other nucleotide sequences in the sample. This chain connects TRBV2 to TRBJ1-1, with D maybe TRBD1 (5 bases). Germline V gene lookup returns CDR1 SNHLY and CDR2 FYNNEI. The CDR3 runs 13 residues. The V gene lost 6 bases and the J gene lost 3 bases, with 11 bases spanning the gap. DNA of the CDR3: TGTGCCAGCAGCCCACGGGGGGACACTGAAGCTTTCTTT. The encoded protein is CASSPRGDTEAFF. The whole variable domain, filled in from reference TRBV2 and TRBJ1-1, reads EPEVTQTPSHQVTQMGQEVILRCVPISNHLYFYWYRQILGQKVEFLVSFYNNEISEKSEIFDDQFSVERPDGSNFTLKIRSTKLEDSAMYFCASSPRGDTEAFFGQGTRLTVV.

The chain employs TRBV4-2 and TRBJ2-2; 9 bases fit TRBD1. Germline-derived CDR1 and CDR2 are LGHNA and YNFKEQ. This CDR3 comprises 14 residues. J lost 4 bases, V lost 4 bases, and 1 base had no gene match. The CDR3 region is CASSLTGGTGELFF. For the CDR3, the DNA is TGTGCCAGCAGCCTGACAGGGGGCACCGGGGAGCTGTTTTTT.

The chain employs TRBV20-1 and TRBJ1-2; 7 bases are a match to TRBD1. The junction had 14 bases not matched to a gene; V was cut back by 3 bases and J by 7 bases. The CDR3 is 15 amino acids. CDR1 DFQATT and CDR2 SNEGSKA come from the germline V gene (reference sequence). CDR3 loop: CSASQIGGGVGGYTF. The DNA for the CDR3 is TGCAGTGCTAGTCAGATAGGAGGGGGCGTAGGTGGCTACACCTTC.

The CDR3 spells CASTLGPLSGNTIYF. Here the CDR3 DNA reads TGTGCCAGCACCCTGGGCCCACTCTCTGGAAACACCATATATTTT. The chain joins TRBV6-5 to TRBJ1-3; D not resolved. The CDR3 runs 15 residues. The germline V and J ends were trimmed by 7 bases and 0 bases, with 13 bases remaining between them. The germline CDR1 and CDR2 sequences are MNHEY and SVGAGI.

The chain uses TRBV4-3 and TRBJ1-1; TRBD1 matches 7 bases. CDR3 length: 16 amino acids. Germline loops: CDR1 LGHNA, CDR2 YSLEER. Trimming removed 2 bases from V and 0 bases from J; junction bases left unmatched: 6. The CDR3 nucleotides read TGCGCCAGCAGCCAACAGGGGGACGGTGTGAACACTGAAGCTTTCTTT. Protein product: CASSQQGDGVNTEAFF.

V is TRBV5-3 and J is TRBJ1-1; 7 positions match TRBD1. TRBV5-3 falls under the ORF class, with uncertain function. The CDR3 covers 15 residues. J was trimmed by 4 bases and V by 4 bases; bases with no gene match: 10. In DNA form, the CDR3 reads TGTGCCAGAAGCCAAAGACAGGGATGTGGCACTGAAGCTTTCTTT. This encodes CARSQRQGCGTEAFF.

The chain is built from TRBV24-1 and TRBJ2-1; perhaps TRBD2 as D (7 bases). Per the germline V gene, CDR1 is KGHDR and CDR2 is SFDVKD. The germline V and J ends were trimmed by 7 bases and 4 bases, with 13 bases remaining between them. CDR3 length: 14 residues. The CDR3 DNA reads as TGTGCCACCAGGGCAGGGGAGGGTTACAATGAGCAGTTCTTC. Translated: CATRAGEGYNEQFF.

This rearrangement joins TRBV6-1 to TRBJ2-7; TRBD1 matches at 8 bases. Germline assignment: CDR1 MNHNS and CDR2 SASEGT. With 0 bases clipped from V and 3 bases from J, the junction kept 10 bases outside the gene matches. CDR3 length: 17 amino acids. CDR3 in amino acids: CASSEAGQGKGYYEQYF. CDR3 nucleotides: TGTGCCAGCAGTGAAGCCGGACAGGGAAAAGGCTACTACGAGCAGTACTTC.